This is a list of T cell receptor beta chains from one sample in a study of blood T cells in healthy people across ages. Each CDR3 protein gets one entry after TCRdb re-called the 5' RACE reads with MiXCR. The sample yields roughly 930,000 distinct CDR3 sequences, roughly 48% seen once. Sequencing was done on a sample of blood. The receptors shown here come from a man aged 25 to 45 in good health. CDR3s include the opening cysteine and the closing phenylalanine or tryptophan. Clone sizes are given selectively: once, few, many, or a class where the clone is expanded.

v_gene,j_gene,abundance,CDR3aa
TRBV28,TRBJ2-3,few,CASSFWDKSRGTDTQYF
TRBV4-3,TRBJ2-7,.,CASSQDRDTSYEQYF
TRBV10-3,TRBJ1-5,few,CAISAREGDQPQHF
TRBV6-5,TRBJ2-1,.,CASSYSSGLAVNEQFF
TRBV4-2,TRBJ2-4,once,CASSQEAGAREQYF
TRBV18,TRBJ2-1,.,CASSQGQPSSYNEQFF
TRBV7-3,TRBJ2-5,.,CASSLNPGSGETQYF
TRBV29-1,TRBJ2-5,.,CSVESPLEATQYF
TRBV4-1,TRBJ1-2,.,CASSQDRVGGYTF
TRBV7-6,TRBJ2-3,once,CASSPGLPAGDTQYF
TRBV29-1,TRBJ2-6,many,CSVGSNNVLTF
TRBV5-1,TRBJ2-2,.,CASPKAGGVTGELFF
TRBV27,.,.,CVSSFSPQPGQGLYEQYF
TRBV27,TRBJ1-6,few,CASRGGQANSPLHF
TRBV29-1,.,.,CSVSDRVANEQYF
TRBV6-1,TRBJ2-1,.,CASSESSGGASEQFF
TRBV4-2,TRBJ2-3,.,CASSQEDDATDTQYF
TRBV19,TRBJ2-5,.,CASSIRGGQTQYF
TRBV13,TRBJ2-7,few,CASSPTRVSSYEQYF
TRBV10-3,TRBJ1-5,.,CAISGTGLAQPQHF
TRBV4-3,TRBJ1-1,.,CASSQDRQGRRGAFF
TRBV12-3/TRBV12-4,TRBJ1-2,.,CASTQAAGSLGYTF
TRBV12-3/TRBV12-4,TRBJ2-7,.,CASSFDGMSSYEQYF
TRBV20-1,TRBJ1-4,.,CSARAGLREKLFF
TRBV6-5,TRBJ1-2,.,CASRTLEGYGYTF
TRBV9,TRBJ2-3,few,CASSPPSGLSSTDTQYF
TRBV5-1,TRBJ2-1,.,CASSLELAGEYNEQFF
TRBV28,TRBJ2-5,few,CASSPHDRLETQYF
TRBV20-1,TRBJ1-2,.,CSTTGTIYGYTF